This section outlines one TCR beta chain sequence together with its context. Its specific antigen is unknown. Qualities for individual bases were not recorded, and no much larger clone is one base off. Whole blood was collected in K2EDTA tubes by collaborating institutions according to the institutions' own protocols. For TCRbeta analysis, collaborators shipped samples in one of three forms: frozen whole blood, isolated PBMCs, or DNA extracted from either of those sample types. The sample originates from a study of blood T cell repertoires in COVID-19 (dated by TCRdb to 2020 to 2021). Looking at the study overall: The collaborator samples originated in the United States, Italy and Spain and spanned the acute and convalescent phases of COVID-19. The prospective study material was composed of cDNA or gDNA derived from T cells, B-cell-depleted T cells, or PBMCs. Deeply sampled blood TCRbeta repertoires from subjects exposed to, actively infected with, or recovered from COVID-19 were included in the dataset. The repertoires were released in a freely available public database intended as a resource for research on the immune response to SARS-CoV-2. Samples were obtained from the ongoing ImmuneRACE study (first 160 participants) and from some 1,200 subjects provided by 6 global collaborators. Nearly every sample came with metadata listing a de-identified subject ID, COVID-19 status, age in years and sex. Where available, HLA class I and class II types were obtained from metadata supplied by the sample provider rather than from assay-based typing. Findings and caveats that apply to the study as a whole: The quantity of clinical and demographic metadata differed by source and by participant and was supplied without curation.

CDR1 and CDR2 were assigned from the germline V gene (reference sequence) as SEHNR and FQNEAQ. Germline trimming amounts to 2 bases on V and 4 bases on J, with 5 as the count of junction bases outside the gene matches. Counted from cysteine to phenylalanine, this CDR3 has 15 amino acids. Only CDR3 DNA is held: 45 bases, read in frame from base 1. The immunoSEQ Assay, a bias-controlled multiplex PCR, was used to amplify TCRbeta CDR3 regions from genomic DNA. The original pipeline was this. The number of nucleated cells in each sample was estimated by amplification of reference gene primers within the assay. To quantify the absolute abundance of each unique TCRbeta CDR3 rearrangement, sequence reads were collapsed and filtered. For each sample, productive Simpson clonality was calculated as the square root of Simpson's diversity index across productive rearrangements. TCRdb took over this immuneACCESS table, retaining in-frame rearrangements with V and J assigned. Such tables are incomplete; in checked studies, under half of the missing clones stem from an unresolved V gene, and the remainder is unexplained. The V and J calls and the clone size are those of that table, but D and trimming were determined from the DNA. The sample yields more than 150,000 clones; around 92% were counted once. The ten most abundant clones make up 2.5% to 3.5% of the sample.

The clonotype was recovered from a man between 60 and 70 years old with acute or convalescent COVID-19. The specimen was peripheral blood. The sequence is built from TRBV7-9 and TRBJ1-2, and TRBD1 matches 9 of the central bases. The CDR3 region has the sequence CASSLSGTGLYGYTF. The nucleotide sequence reads TGTGCCAGCAGCTTATCCGGGACAGGGCTCTATGGCTACACCTTC.